The clone carrying this T cell receptor (beta chain) was picked up many times. Its antigen is unknown. These data are taken from a study of CD8+CD57+ T cells in acquired aplastic anemia. Study information: An average of roughly 3 ug of DNA was obtained from sorted CD4+ and CD8+ cells.

Patients included in sequencing had previously demonstrated CD8+CD57+ cell expansion by flow cytometry. The patients, all of them, had severe acquired aplastic anemia. Overall study findings and caveats: Levels of CD8+ Simpson's diversity were not significantly distinct in patients versus controls. Sharing between patients and controls was observed for twenty-nine CD8+ CDR3 sequences.

The TCR beta profiling, which covered VDJ combination and CDR3 sequence, was carried out using genomic DNA as the template. MiXCR, applied by TCRdb to the reads, yields one record per CDR3 protein. The table has roughly 180,000 distinct CDR3 sequences, 48% seen once. The CDR3 consists of 14 residues. V was trimmed by 1 base and J by 8 bases, leaving 12 bases between them. Germline V gene data show CDR1 as SGHVS and CDR2 as FQNEAQ. This clonotype was obtained from a human donor with aplastic anemia. V usage is TRBV7-8 and J usage is TRBJ2-4, with D possibly TRBD1 on 5 matching bases. The material sequenced was sorted CD4+, CD8+, or CD8+CD57+ T cells (not recorded which) from PBMCs. The CDR3 spells CASSLGRAGDIQYF. DNA for the CDR3: TGTGCCAGCAGCTTAGGCAGGGCCGGAGACATTCAGTACTTC.